This T cell receptor (beta chain) stems from a study of beta chain features in type 1 diabetes. General study points: Within each of all four CD4+ subsets, Type 1 diabetes patients had TCRB CDR3s that were moderately but significantly shorter. Insertions were fewer and deletions more numerous at VDJ junctions in type 1 diabetes patients.

A CD45RO/CCR7/CD25/CD127/CD95/CD27 panel sorted naive, central memory, regulatory and stem cell-like memory CD4+ cells. Points on this clone: Its antigen is unidentified.

Expressed TCRB transcripts were sequenced, since all the RNA that had been isolated was reverse transcribed. Here immunoSEQ multiplex PCR was the method, and the copy in TCRdb shows in-frame clones only, minus some. This table holds approximately 50,000 clones, roughly 39% found once. Material: Tregs from blood. This clonotype was sampled from a man aged 30-40 years with type 1 diabetes.

CDR3 nucleotide sequence: TGTGCCAGTAGTATAGATCAGCGGCAGCCCCAGCATTTT. Translating it yields CASSIDQRQPQHF. The V call is TRBV19, the J call TRBJ1-5; no reliable D call. V gave up 0 bases and J gave up 7 bases, with 7 bases separating them. The CDR3 runs 13 residues. Germline V gene sequence: CDR1 LNHDA, CDR2 SQIVND (reference sequence). Together with reference TRBV19 and TRBJ1-5, the CDR3 gives the full variable domain: DGGITQSPKYLFRKEGQNVTLSCEQNLNHDAMYWYRQDPGQGLRLIYYSQIVNDFQKGDIAEGYSVSREKKESFPLTVTSAQKNPTAFYLCASSIDQRQPQHFGDGTRLSIL.